This T cell receptor beta chain was captured in a study of T cells in Graves' hyperthyroidism and ophthalmopathy. Across the whole study: Before treatment of any kind, peripheral blood was taken at initial diagnosis. Broader study findings: Through a model of 13 V-J features, ophthalmopathy was separated from stable hyperthyroidism.

When ophthalmopathy did not progress within 18 months, Graves' hyperthyroidism was considered stable. Used for diagnoses were clinical symptoms, serum thyroxine and TRAb, thyroid ultrasound and orbital computed tomography. Concerning this clonotype: As yet, its antigen is unknown.

Germline V gives CDR1 KGHSH, CDR2 LQKENI. With V trimmed by 0 bases and J by 3 bases, 10 bases remained unmatched. The CDR3 is 17 amino acids. The TCR beta CDR3 regions underwent amplification using RNA transcripts as the source. Carried out on the TCR CDR3, a first-round RT-PCR used the HTBI primer set. One entry per CDR3 protein, called by TCRdb with MiXCR from the multiplex PCR reads. The sample gives more than 500,000 distinct CDR3 sequences, 15% to 20% of which show up once; 3.5% to 4% is in the top ten. The sequence was obtained from a woman aged 30 to 39 with Graves' hyperthyroidism. The sample consisted of blood. V is TRBV18 and J is TRBJ2-5; TRBD2 aligns across 7 bases. For the CDR3, the DNA is TGTGCCAGCTCACCACCTAACGAGGCTAGCGGAAAAGAGACCCAGTACTTC. Translation: CASSPPNEASGKETQYF.